This T cell receptor (beta chain) was sequenced during a study of CD8+ T cells in alopecia areata. Extracted from the samples, RNA was reverse transcribed into cDNA to serve as the sequencing template. Profiling relied on immunoSEQ multiplex PCR, and the TCRdb table lists in-frame clones only, not all of them. Altogether 250,000 to 300,000 clones are present, about three fifths being singletons, with the ten largest covering about 1.7%. Treatment of the sample: oral pan-JAK inhibitor, 5-10 mg twice daily. Study results and limitations: Scalp specimens additionally yield sequences from normal skin's resident alphabeta T cells. Whereas mice showed it more clearly, TCR sharing across patients was murkier, possibly because of HLA. More clonal than normal scalp was lesional scalp, particularly alopecia totalis/universalis.

For this clone: What it recognizes is unknown.

This CDR3 contains 15 residues. Germline CDR1 and CDR2: LGHNA and YNFKEQ. V shed 0 bases and J shed 4 bases, with 12 bases lying between them. Sequenced material: CD4+ T cells sorted from blood, taken at week 24, from a patient treated with tofacitinib. The J gene is TRBJ1-2, the V gene TRBV4-2, with D possibly matching TRBD1 (5 bases). This receptor was obtained from a human donor with alopecia areata. The CDR3 DNA reads TGTGCCAGCAGCCAAGAGGGGCCCGGGACCTATGGCTACACCTTC. Protein sequence: CASSQEGPGTYGYTF.